This TCR beta chain was observed in a study of blood T cell repertoires in COVID-19. Across the study: Researchers got acute and convalescent COVID-19 samples from the United States, Italy and Spain. T cells, B-cell-depleted T cells, or PBMCs supplied cDNA or gDNA.

The CDR3 totals 12 residues. Trimming pared 0 bases from V and 11 bases from J, leaving 10 bases between. The germline V gene has CDR1 SEHNR and CDR2 FQNEAQ (reference sequence). As originally analysed: Quantification of nucleated cells was approximated via reference gene primer amplification. Clones were read by immunoSEQ multiplex PCR, and TCRdb kept only the in-frame ones, dropping some. That table gives V, J and clone size, and the DNA gave D and trimming. The table records approximately 68,000 clones, roughly nine tenths of them present only once. Sequenced input: peripheral blood. The rearrangement links TRBV7-9 to TRBJ1-2; D might be TRBD1 (5 bases). This TCR derives from a man aged 50-59 years with active COVID-19. The CDR3 region has the DNA TGTGCCAGCAGCTTAGCCCAGGGTTGGTACACCTTC. Translated, it gives CASSLAQGWYTF.